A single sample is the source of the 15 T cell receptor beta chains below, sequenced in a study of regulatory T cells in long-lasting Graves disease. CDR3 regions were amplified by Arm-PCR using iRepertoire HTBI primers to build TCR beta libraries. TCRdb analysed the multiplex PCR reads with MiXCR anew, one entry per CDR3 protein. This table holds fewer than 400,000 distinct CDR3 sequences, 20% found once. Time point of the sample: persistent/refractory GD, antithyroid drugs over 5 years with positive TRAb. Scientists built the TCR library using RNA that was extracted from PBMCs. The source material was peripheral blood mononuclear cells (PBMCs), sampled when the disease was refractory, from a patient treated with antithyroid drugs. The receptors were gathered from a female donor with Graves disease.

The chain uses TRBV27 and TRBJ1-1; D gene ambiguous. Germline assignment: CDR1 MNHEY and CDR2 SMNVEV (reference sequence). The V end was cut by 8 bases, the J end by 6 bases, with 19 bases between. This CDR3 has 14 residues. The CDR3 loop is CASGNSLLGAEAFF. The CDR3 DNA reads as TGTGCCAGCGGAAACAGCCTCCTCGGGGCTGAAGCTTTCTTT.

Here the CDR3 reads CASSLFSSGFTDTQYF. The CDR3 DNA reads as TGTGCCAGCAGCTTATTTTCCAGCGGCTTCACAGATACGCAGTATTTT. This chain joins TRBV11-2 and TRBJ2-3; maybe TRBD2 (5 bases). V lost 2 bases and J lost 2, with 14 bases in between. The CDR3 consists of 16 residues. Germline assignment: CDR1 SGHAT and CDR2 FQNNGV.

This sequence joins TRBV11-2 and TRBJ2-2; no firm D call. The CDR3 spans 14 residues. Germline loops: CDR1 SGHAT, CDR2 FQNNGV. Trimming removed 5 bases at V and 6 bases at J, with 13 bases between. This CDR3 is CASSGKAGAGELFF. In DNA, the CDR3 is TGTGCCAGCAGCGGTAAAGCTGGGGCCGGGGAGCTGTTTTTT.

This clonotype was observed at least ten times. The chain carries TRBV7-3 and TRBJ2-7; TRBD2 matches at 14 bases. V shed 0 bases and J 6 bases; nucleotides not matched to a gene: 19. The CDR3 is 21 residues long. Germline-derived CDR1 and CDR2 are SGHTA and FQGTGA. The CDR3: CASSLTFRLAGGIMIPPEQYF. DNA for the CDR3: TGTGCCAGCAGCTTAACGTTCCGACTAGCGGGAGGGATAATGATTCCCCCCGAGCAGTACTTC.

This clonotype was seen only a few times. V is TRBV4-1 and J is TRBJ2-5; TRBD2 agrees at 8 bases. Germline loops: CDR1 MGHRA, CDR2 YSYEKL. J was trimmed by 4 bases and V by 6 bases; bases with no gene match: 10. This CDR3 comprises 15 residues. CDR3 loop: CASRSGLARIETQYF. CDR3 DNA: TGCGCCAGCAGGTCTGGACTAGCAAGAATAGAGACCCAGTACTTC.

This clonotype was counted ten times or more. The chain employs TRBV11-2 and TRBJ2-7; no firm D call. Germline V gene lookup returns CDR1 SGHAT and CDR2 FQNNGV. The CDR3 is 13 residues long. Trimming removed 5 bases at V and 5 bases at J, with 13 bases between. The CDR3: CASSQEFANEQYF. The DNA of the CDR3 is TGTGCCAGCAGCCAGGAGTTTGCAAACGAGCAGTACTTC.

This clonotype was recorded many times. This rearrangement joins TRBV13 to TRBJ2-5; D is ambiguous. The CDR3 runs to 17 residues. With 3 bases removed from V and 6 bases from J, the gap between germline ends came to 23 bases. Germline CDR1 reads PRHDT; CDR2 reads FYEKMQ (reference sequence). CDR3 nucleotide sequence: TGTGCCAGCAGCTTGAGTTACCTCAGAGATCAAGAAAAGACCCAGTACTTC. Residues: CASSLSYLRDQEKTQYF.

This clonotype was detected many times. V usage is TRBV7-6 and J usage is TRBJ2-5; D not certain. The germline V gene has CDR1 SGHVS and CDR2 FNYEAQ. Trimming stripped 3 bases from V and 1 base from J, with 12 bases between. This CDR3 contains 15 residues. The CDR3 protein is CASSFRYRAQETQYF. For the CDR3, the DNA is TGTGCCAGCAGCTTTAGGTACAGAGCCCAAGAGACCCAGTACTTC.

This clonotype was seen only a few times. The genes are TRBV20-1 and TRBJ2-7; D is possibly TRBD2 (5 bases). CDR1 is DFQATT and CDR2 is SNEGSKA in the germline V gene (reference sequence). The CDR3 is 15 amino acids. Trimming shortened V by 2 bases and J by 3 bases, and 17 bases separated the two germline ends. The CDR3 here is CSARSLRFGVYEQYF. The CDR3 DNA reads TGCAGTGCTAGATCGCTACGGTTCGGGGTCTACGAGCAGTACTTC.

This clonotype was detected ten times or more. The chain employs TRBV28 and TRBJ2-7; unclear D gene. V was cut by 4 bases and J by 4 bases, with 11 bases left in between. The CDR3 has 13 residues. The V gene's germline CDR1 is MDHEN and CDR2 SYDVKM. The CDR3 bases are TGTGCCAGCAGTTCTGCTAACCTATACGAGCAGTACTTC. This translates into CASSSANLYEQYF.

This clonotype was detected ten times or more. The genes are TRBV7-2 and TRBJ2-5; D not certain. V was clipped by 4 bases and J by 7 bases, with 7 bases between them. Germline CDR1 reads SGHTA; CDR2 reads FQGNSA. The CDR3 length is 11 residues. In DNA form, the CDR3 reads TGTGCCAGCAGCTCGTTAGGGACCCAGTACTTC. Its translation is CASSSLGTQYF.

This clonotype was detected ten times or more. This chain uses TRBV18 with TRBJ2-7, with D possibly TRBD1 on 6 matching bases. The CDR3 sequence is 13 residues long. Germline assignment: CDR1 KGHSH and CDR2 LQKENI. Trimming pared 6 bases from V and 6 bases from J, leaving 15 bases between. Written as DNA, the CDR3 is TGTGCCAGCTCCCCGCGGACAGAAGGCGAGCAGTACTTC. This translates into CASSPRTEGEQYF.

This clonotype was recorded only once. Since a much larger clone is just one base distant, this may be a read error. This CDR3 is CAISSLAGVAETQYF. For the CDR3, the DNA is TGTGCCATCAGCTCTCTAGCGGGAGTGGCAGAGACCCAGTACTTC. This rearrangement joins TRBV5-6 to TRBJ2-5, with TRBD2 identical over 10 bases. This CDR3 region has 15 residues. CDR1 and CDR2 from the germline V gene are SGHDT and YYEEEE.

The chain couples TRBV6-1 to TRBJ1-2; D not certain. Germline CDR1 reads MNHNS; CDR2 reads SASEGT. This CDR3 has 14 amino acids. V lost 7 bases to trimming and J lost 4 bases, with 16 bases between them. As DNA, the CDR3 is TGTGCCAGCAACGTCTGGGGAGAGAGCTATGGCTACACCTTC. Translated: CASNVWGESYGYTF.

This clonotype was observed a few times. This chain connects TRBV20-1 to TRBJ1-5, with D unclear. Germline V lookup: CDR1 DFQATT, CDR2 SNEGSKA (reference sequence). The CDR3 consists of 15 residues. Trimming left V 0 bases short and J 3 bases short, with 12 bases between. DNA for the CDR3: TGCAGTGCTAGAGATGGGGAGTTTGCCAATCAGCCCCAGCATTTT. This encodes CSARDGEFANQPQHF.